These 8 T cell receptor beta chains were all obtained from the same sample, sequenced in a study of tumor and adjacent non-tumor tissue in lung cancer. The template was RNA from unsorted bulk tissue. Three rounds of nested PCR, following a modified ARM-PCR protocol, produced the TCRbeta library. TCRdb analysed the multiplex PCR reads with MiXCR anew, one entry per CDR3 protein. The table records approximately 86,000 distinct CDR3 sequences, 72% of them present only once. Input material: lung tumor tissue. The receptor source for this set is a woman aged 40 to 50 with non-small cell lung cancer.

This chain links TRBV6-1 with TRBJ2-7; D possibly corresponds to TRBD2 (6 bases). CDR3 length: 15 amino acids. Germline V lookup: CDR1 MNHNS, CDR2 SASEGT. The CDR3: CASRRDTDTSYEQYF. DNA for the CDR3: TGTGCTAGCCGGAGGGATACAGATACAAGCTACGAGCAGTACTTC.

This clonotype is categorized as medium-sized (0.01 to 0.1%). The chain carries TRBV11-2 and TRBJ2-2; D not certain. With 8 bases removed from V and 2 bases from J, the gap between germline ends came to 12 bases. Germline CDR1 SGHAT, CDR2 FQNNGV. The CDR3 has 14 residues. CDR3 nucleotides: TGTGCCAGCCGCTGGTCCCTAAACACCGGGGAGCTGTTTTTT. This gives the protein CASRWSLNTGELFF.

At least ten counts were recorded for this clonotype. V and J are TRBV5-4 and TRBJ2-1; 13 bases fit TRBD2. V lost 6 bases, J lost 7 bases, and 7 bases stayed unmatched. Germline V gene data show CDR1 as SGHNT and CDR2 as YYREEE (reference sequence). The CDR3 has 15 residues. The CDR3, as DNA: TGTGCCAGCACCCACCGGACTAGCGGGAGAAATGAGCAGTTCTTC. It codes for CASTHRTSGRNEQFF.

With respect to this clonotype: A much more abundant neighbour one base away suggests this may be a read error. This sequence joins TRBV28 and TRBJ2-3, with TRBD2 identical over 14 bases. Germline CDR1 is MDHEN and CDR2 is SYDVKM. The CDR3 runs to 16 residues. CDR3 coding DNA: TGTGTCAGCAGTTCCAAGACTAGCGGGGGGGCAAATACGCAGTATTTT. It codes for CVSSSKTSGGANTQYF.

The rearrangement uses TRBV5-6 and TRBJ2-1; D unresolved. V was pared by 9 bases and J by 7 bases, with 17 bases between. Per the germline V gene, CDR1 is SGHDT and CDR2 is YYEEEE. This CDR3 spans 13 amino acids. CDR3 DNA: TGTGCCATCAACTTGGTCGGTAGAAATGAGCAGTTCTTC. As protein: CAINLVGRNEQFF. Using reference TRBV5-6 and TRBJ2-1 for the parts outside the CDR3, the full variable domain is DAGVTQSPTHLIKTRGQQVTLRCSPKSGHDTVSWYQQALGQGPQFIFQYYEEEERQRGNFPDRFSGHQFPNYSSELNVNALLLGDSALYLCAINLVGRNEQFFGPGTRLTVL.

This clonotype has at least ten counts. The V call is TRBV6-4, the J call TRBJ2-2; D uncertain. The ends were cut back, 4 bases at V and 4 bases at J, with 7 bases in the middle. Germline assignment: CDR1 MRHNA and CDR2 SNTAGT. The CDR3 consists of 13 residues. In DNA, the CDR3 is TGTGCCAGCAGTGTAGAGAGCACCGGGGAGCTGTTTTTT. Its translation is CASSVESTGELFF.

This clonotype was found a few times. Since a much larger clone is just one base distant, this may be a read error. J is TRBJ2-1 and V is TRBV6-5, with 13 bases matching TRBD2. CDR3 length: 16 residues. Germline lookup yields CDR1 MNHEY and CDR2 SVGAGI. CDR3 in amino acids: CTSSYSGTSGTHEQFF. The CDR3 bases are TGTACCAGCAGTTACTCCGGGACTAGCGGGACGCACGAGCAGTTCTTC.

Points on this clonotype: This may arise from a read error, as a much more abundant clone is one base away. This chain connects TRBV20-1 to TRBJ2-1; D might be TRBD2 (6 bases). With 5 bases removed from V and 7 bases from J, the gap between germline ends came to 18 bases. The CDR3 sequence is 14 residues long. The germline V gene has CDR1 DFQATT and CDR2 SNEGSKA (reference sequence). Here the CDR3 reads CSAAGSGTGNEQFF. The CDR3 bases are TGCAGTGCTGCGGGGTCAGGAACTGGGAATGAGCAGTTCTTC.